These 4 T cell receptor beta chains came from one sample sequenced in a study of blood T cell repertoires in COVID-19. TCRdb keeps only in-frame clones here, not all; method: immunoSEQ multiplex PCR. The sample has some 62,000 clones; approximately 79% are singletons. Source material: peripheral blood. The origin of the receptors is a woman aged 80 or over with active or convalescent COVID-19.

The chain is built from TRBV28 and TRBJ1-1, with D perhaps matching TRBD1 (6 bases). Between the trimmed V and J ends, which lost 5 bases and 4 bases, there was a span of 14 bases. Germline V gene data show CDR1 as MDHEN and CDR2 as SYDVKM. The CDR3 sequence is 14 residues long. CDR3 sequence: CASSPQGSTTEAFF. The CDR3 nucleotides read TGTGCCAGCAGTCCACAGGGATCGACCACTGAAGCTTTCTTT.

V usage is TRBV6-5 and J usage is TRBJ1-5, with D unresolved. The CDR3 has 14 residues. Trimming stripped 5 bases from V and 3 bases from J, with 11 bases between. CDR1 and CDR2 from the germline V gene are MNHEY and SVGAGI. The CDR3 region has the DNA TGTGCCAGCAGTCCCCGGGAGTACAATCAGCCCCAGCATTTT. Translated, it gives CASSPREYNQPQHF.

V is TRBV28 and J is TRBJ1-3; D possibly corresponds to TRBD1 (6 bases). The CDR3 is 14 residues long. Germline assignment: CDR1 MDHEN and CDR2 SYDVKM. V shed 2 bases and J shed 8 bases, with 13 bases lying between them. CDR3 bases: TGTGCCAGCAGTTTAACAGGGTCTATAGACACCATATATTTT. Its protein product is CASSLTGSIDTIYF.

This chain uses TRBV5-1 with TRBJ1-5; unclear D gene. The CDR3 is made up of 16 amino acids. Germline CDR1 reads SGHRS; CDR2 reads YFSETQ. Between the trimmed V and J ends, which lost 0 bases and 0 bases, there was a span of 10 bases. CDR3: CASSLGSGDSNQPQHF. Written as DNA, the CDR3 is TGCGCCAGCAGCTTGGGGTCCGGGGATAGCAATCAGCCCCAGCATTTT.